This record covers a single T cell receptor beta chain. This entry comes from a study of T-cell reconstitution after alpha-beta-depleted transplantation in children. The ends lost 0 bases at V and 9 bases at J; junction bases unmatched: 8. Germline loops: CDR1 LGHNA, CDR2 YSLEER. The CDR3 consists of 16 residues. During its preparation, the TCRbeta library received unique molecular identifiers. Each CDR3 protein gets one entry after TCRdb re-called the PCR reads with MiXCR. The sample shows approximately 420,000 distinct CDR3 sequences, approximately 11% of them seen only once. This sequence originates from a human donor who donated a stem cell graft to a child with acute myeloid leukemia. The chain uses TRBV4-3 and TRBJ2-1; 10 positions match TRBD2. This specimen was PBMCs from the stem cell graft donor, taken from the stem cell graft. The CDR3 DNA is TGCGCCAGCAGCCAAGATTGGGCTAGCGGGAGAAGTGAGCAGTTCTTC. Translated, it gives CASSQDWASGRSEQFF.